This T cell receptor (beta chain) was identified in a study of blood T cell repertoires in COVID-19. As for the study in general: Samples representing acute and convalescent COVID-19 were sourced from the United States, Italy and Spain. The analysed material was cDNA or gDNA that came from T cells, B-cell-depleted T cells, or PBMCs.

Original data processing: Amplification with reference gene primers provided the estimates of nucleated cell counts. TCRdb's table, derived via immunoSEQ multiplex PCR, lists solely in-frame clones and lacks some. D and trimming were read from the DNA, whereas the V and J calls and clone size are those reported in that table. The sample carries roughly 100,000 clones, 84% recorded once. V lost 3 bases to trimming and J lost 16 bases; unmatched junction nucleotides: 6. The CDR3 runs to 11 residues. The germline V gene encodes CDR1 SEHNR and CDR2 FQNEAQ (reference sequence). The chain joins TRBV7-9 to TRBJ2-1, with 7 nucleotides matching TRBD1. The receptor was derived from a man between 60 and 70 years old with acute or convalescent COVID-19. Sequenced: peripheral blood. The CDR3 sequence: CASSFDRVNFF. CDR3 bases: TGTGCCAGCAGCTTCGACAGGGTAAACTTCTTC.